The present TCR beta chain was sequenced within a study of shared T cell receptors in the human thymus. This CDR3 is 15 amino acids long. V lost 0 bases and J lost 6; bases outside the gene matches: 3. Germline values: CDR1 SGHKS, CDR2 YYEKEE (reference sequence). Sequencing used immunoSEQ multiplex PCR; TCRdb keeps in-frame clones, though not all of them. The sample consists of 540,000 or so clones, more than 75% of them appearing once. The sample was also linked to a second study, of human thymus T cells. From that paper: From resections taken during corrective heart surgery, the thymus tissue was obtained. Seemingly biased V and J gene usage marked thymic and blood repertoires. Related research described thymic repertoires that were highly overlapping among unrelated individuals.

Sequenced sample: thymocytes. The source is a boy in the first two years of life with a congenital heart defect. The rearrangement links TRBV5-5 to TRBJ2-1, with 10 bases matching TRBD2. CDR3 sequence reads: CASSLGLAGTNEQFF. CDR3 coding DNA: TGTGCCAGCAGCTTGGGACTAGCGGGCACCAATGAGCAGTTCTTC.